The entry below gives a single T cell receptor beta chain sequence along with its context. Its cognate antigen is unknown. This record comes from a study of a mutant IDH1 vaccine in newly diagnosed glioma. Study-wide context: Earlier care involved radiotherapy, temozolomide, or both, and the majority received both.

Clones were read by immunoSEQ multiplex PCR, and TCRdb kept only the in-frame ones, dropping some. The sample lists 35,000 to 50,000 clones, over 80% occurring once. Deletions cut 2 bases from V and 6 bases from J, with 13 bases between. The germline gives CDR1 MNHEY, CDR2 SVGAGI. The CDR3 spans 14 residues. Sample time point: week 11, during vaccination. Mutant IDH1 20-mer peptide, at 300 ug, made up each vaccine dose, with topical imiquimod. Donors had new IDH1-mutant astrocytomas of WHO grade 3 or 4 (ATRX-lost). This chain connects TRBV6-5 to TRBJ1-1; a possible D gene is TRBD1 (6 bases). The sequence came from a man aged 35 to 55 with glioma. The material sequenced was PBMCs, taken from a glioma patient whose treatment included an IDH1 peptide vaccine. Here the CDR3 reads CASSYEGGEAEAFF. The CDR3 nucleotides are TGTGCCAGCAGTTACGAGGGGGGGGAAGCTGAAGCTTTCTTT.